The 30 T cell receptor beta chains below all came from one sample that was sequenced in a study of T cells in Graves' hyperthyroidism and ophthalmopathy. Amplified TCR beta CDR3 regions derived from RNA transcripts. A set of HTBI primers served as the primers for a first-round RT-PCR of the TCR CDR3. TCRdb re-called the multiplex PCR reads with MiXCR, one entry per CDR3 protein. The table includes around 620,000 distinct CDR3 sequences, roughly 15% detected once. The specimen was blood. The receptors shown here come from a woman between 25 and 40 years old with Graves' hyperthyroidism.

This clonotype was seen many times. This chain connects TRBV10-3 to TRBJ2-1, with a weak D call TRBD2 (6 bases). Trimming stripped 9 bases from V and 7 bases from J, with 19 bases between. The germline CDR1 and CDR2 sequences are ENHRY and SYGVKD. The CDR3 loop spans 14 amino acids. CDR3 DNA sequence: TGTGCCATTCGGGGTGGAGGGCGACGGAATGAGCAGTTCTTC. Translated: CAIRGGGRRNEQFF.

The chain carries TRBV30 and TRBJ2-2; no definite D call. The length of the CDR3 is 11 residues. Germline V gene lookup returns CDR1 GTSNPN and CDR2 SVGIG (reference sequence). V was pared by 7 bases and J by 10 bases, with 13 bases between. The CDR3 region has the DNA TGTGCCTTAAACCCGGGCGAGGAGCTGTTTTTT. The encoded protein is CALNPGEELFF.

Many counts were recorded for this clonotype. V gene TRBV20-1 combines with J gene TRBJ2-1, with TRBD2 identical over 8 bases. Germline V gene sequence: CDR1 DFQATT, CDR2 SNEGSKA (reference sequence). Trimming removed 5 bases from V and 8 bases from J; junction bases left unmatched: 8. This CDR3 is built from 13 residues. As DNA, the CDR3 is TGCAGTGCTCCATCGGGACTAGGGGATGAGCAGTTCTTC. Translation gives CSAPSGLGDEQFF.

This clonotype was picked up many times. The chain employs TRBV5-8 and TRBJ2-3, with TRBD2 matching over 7 bases. V trimming: 4 bases; J trimming: 2 bases; junction bases outside the gene matches: 10. This CDR3 region has 16 residues. Germline V CDR1 and CDR2: SGHTS, YDEGEE. The CDR3 reads CASSHETGLPTDTQYF. CDR3 bases: TGTGCCAGCAGCCACGAAACGGGACTACCCACAGATACGCAGTATTTT.

This clonotype was counted only a few times. The CDR3 sequence is CASSVAGPASYEQYF. CDR3 DNA: TGTGCCAGCAGCGTAGCTGGTCCGGCCTCCTACGAGCAGTACTTC. The chain is built from TRBV9 and TRBJ2-7; D unclear. CDR1 is SGDLS and CDR2 is YYNGEE in the germline V gene. The CDR3 spans 15 residues. Trimming shortened V by 0 bases and J by 0 bases, and 10 bases separated the two germline ends.

This clonotype was seen at least ten times. This chain uses TRBV5-5 with TRBJ2-7, with D perhaps matching TRBD1 (6 bases). The V end lost 2 bases, the J end lost 3 bases, and 9 bases lay between the germline ends. The CDR3 spans 13 residues. Germline loops: CDR1 SGHKS, CDR2 YYEKEE (reference sequence). CDR3 residues: CASSFTRGYEQYF. The CDR3 DNA sequence: TGTGCCAGCAGCTTTACCAGGGGCTACGAGCAGTACTTC. The whole variable domain, remainder taken from reference TRBV5-5 and TRBJ2-7, is DAGVTQSPTHLIKTRGQQVTLRCSPISGHKSVSWYQQVLGQGPQFIFQYYEKEERGRGNFPDRFSARQFPNYSSELNVNALLLGDSALYLCASSFTRGYEQYFGPGTRLTVT.

The gene calls are TRBV3-2 and TRBJ2-1; the table's TRBD2 call for D was not verified on the DNA. TRBV3-2 is recorded as a pseudogene. This CDR3 is built from 17 residues. CDR3 in DNA: TGTGCCAGCAGCCACCGGGGGGCTAGCGGAGTATACAATGAGCAGTTCTTC. Its translation: CASSHRGASGVYNEQFF.

CDR3 bases: TGTGCCAGCAGCGTAGAGGGGCGGGAATACAATGAGCAGTTCTTC. Its translation is CASSVEGREYNEQFF. The chain links TRBV9 to TRBJ2-1; the D gene is possibly TRBD2 (6 bases). V gave up 0 bases and J gave up 4 bases, with 11 bases separating them. This CDR3 comprises 15 residues. CDR1 and CDR2 from the germline V gene are SGDLS and YYNGEE. The variable domain in full, completed from reference TRBV9 and TRBJ2-1, reads DSGVTQTPKHLITATGQRVTLRCSPRSGDLSVYWYQQSLDQGLQFLIQYYNGEERAKGNILERFSAQQFPDLHSELNLSSLELGDSALYFCASSVEGREYNEQFFGPGTRLTVL.

This clonotype was recorded at least ten times. The CDR3 DNA is TGCAGTGCCATCGGCGGACTCTTGGGCGAGCAGTACTTC. Residues: CSAIGGLLGEQYF. J is TRBJ2-7 and V is TRBV20-1; perhaps TRBD2 as D (5 bases). V lost 6 bases and J 6 bases, leaving 18 bases between the germline ends. The CDR3 contains 13 residues. Germline V gene data show CDR1 as DFQATT and CDR2 as SNEGSKA (reference sequence).

This clonotype was observed at least ten times. This rearrangement joins TRBV12-3 or TRBV12-4 to TRBJ2-7; 7 bases map to TRBD1. V trimming: 6 bases; J trimming: 5 bases; junction bases outside the gene matches: 10. This CDR3 comprises 14 residues. DNA for the CDR3: TGTGCCAGCAGGTCGACAGGGTTCATCCACGAGCAGTACTTC. This codes for CASRSTGFIHEQYF.

This clonotype has just a few counts. V and J are TRBV5-1 and TRBJ1-6; possible D gene TRBD1, 5 bases. Germline CDR1 is SGHRS and CDR2 is YFSETQ. V was clipped by 8 bases and J by 5 bases, with 14 bases between them. This CDR3 has 14 amino acids. CDR3 protein: CASRGTGDNSPLHF. As DNA, the CDR3 is TGCGCCAGTCGAGGGACGGGTGATAATTCACCCCTCCACTTT.

The CDR3 sequence: CSVEQSNTEAFF. The CDR3 region has the DNA TGCAGCGTTGAACAGTCGAACACTGAAGCTTTCTTT. The chain links TRBV29-1 to TRBJ1-1, with unresolved D. V was shortened by 2 bases and J by 1 base, with 5 bases between the two germline ends. The germline gives CDR1 SQVTM, CDR2 ANQGSEA. CDR3 length equals 12 residues.

This clonotype was observed many times. The chain is built from TRBV30 and TRBJ1-2, with D unclear. V gave up 4 bases and J gave up 0 bases, with 6 bases separating them. Germline V lookup: CDR1 GTSNPN, CDR2 SVGIG (reference sequence). The length of the CDR3 is 12 residues. The CDR3 is CAWKPANYGYTF. The CDR3 DNA reads TGTGCCTGGAAGCCCGCTAACTATGGCTACACCTTC.

This clonotype was found many times. The V and J genes are TRBV2 and TRBJ1-5; perhaps TRBD1 as D (5 bases). Germline V gives CDR1 SNHLY, CDR2 FYNNEI. V was clipped by 8 bases and J by 1 base, with 9 bases between them. The CDR3 spans 13 residues. CDR3 sequence: CASGTESNQPQHF. Here the CDR3 DNA reads TGTGCCAGCGGGACGGAAAGCAATCAGCCCCAGCATTTT.

The sample holds many counts of this clonotype. The genes are TRBV12-3 or TRBV12-4 and TRBJ1-4; D is uncertain. Trimming removed 3 bases from V and 7 bases from J, with 12 bases in between. The length of the CDR3 is 14 residues. The CDR3 bases are TGTGCCAGCAGTTTTTCTTCGGTGGGTGAAAAACTGTTTTTT. Amino acid sequence: CASSFSSVGEKLFF.

V usage is TRBV5-1 and J usage is TRBJ2-5, with 9 bases matching TRBD1. The ends lost 2 bases at V and 5 bases at J; junction bases unmatched: 7. Per germline, CDR1 SGHRS and CDR2 YFSETQ. This CDR3 has 15 amino acids. CDR3 amino acids: CASSFSGTGSETQYF. The CDR3 DNA reads as TGCGCCAGCAGCTTCTCCGGGACAGGGTCTGAGACCCAGTACTTC. Variable domain in full (rest from reference TRBV5-1 and TRBJ2-5): KAGVTQTPRYLIKTRGQQVTLSCSPISGHRSVSWYQQTPGQGLQFLFEYFSETQRNKGNFPGRFSGRQFSNSRSEMNVSTLELGDSALYLCASSFSGTGSETQYFGPGTRLLVL.

This clonotype has a count of ten or more. The chain couples TRBV12-3 or TRBV12-4 to TRBJ2-1, with 10 bases identical to TRBD2. The CDR3 is 17 residues long. J lost 3 bases, V lost 1 base, and 6 bases had no gene match. CDR3 sequence: CASSLDFGTSDYNEQFF. The CDR3 DNA reads TGTGCCAGCAGTTTAGATTTTGGGACTAGCGACTACAATGAGCAGTTCTTC.

The chain has TRBV10-1 and TRBJ1-1; 8 bases map to TRBD1. V trimming: 8 bases; J trimming: 0 bases; junction bases outside the gene matches: 5. The germline CDR1 and CDR2 sequences are WNHNN and SYGVQD (reference sequence). The CDR3 loop spans 14 amino acids. CDR3 protein: CASRRTGLNTEAFF. CDR3 nucleotide sequence: TGCGCCAGCCGACGGACAGGGTTGAACACTGAAGCTTTCTTT.

The chain joins TRBV19 to TRBJ1-2, with 7 positions matching TRBD1. V trimming: 10 bases; J trimming: 8 bases; junction bases outside the gene matches: 13. The CDR3 spans 13 residues. Germline loops: CDR1 LNHDA, CDR2 SQIVND (reference sequence). In DNA, the CDR3 is TGTGCCACCCTGCGGGACAGTACTTACGGCTACACCTTC. Protein product: CATLRDSTYGYTF.

The chain has TRBV7-9 and TRBJ2-1; 7 positions agree with TRBD2. Germline V gene sequence: CDR1 SEHNR, CDR2 FQNEAQ (reference sequence). J lost 1 base, V lost 4 bases, and 16 bases had no gene match. The CDR3 runs 19 residues. The CDR3 DNA is TGTGCCAGCAGCTCCCCCCTGAGGGTTCGGGGAGGGTCCTACAATGAGCAGTTCTTC. Protein product: CASSSPLRVRGGSYNEQFF.

This clonotype was picked up many times. The rearrangement links TRBV28 to TRBJ2-7; D remains ambiguous. The CDR3 is 15 amino acids. CDR1 MDHEN and CDR2 SYDVKM come from the germline V gene. With 4 bases removed from V and 0 bases from J, the gap between germline ends came to 13 bases. The CDR3 nucleotides read TGTGCCAGCAGTTCCAAATTGTTGGGCTCCTACGAGCAGTACTTC. Amino acid sequence: CASSSKLLGSYEQYF.

This clonotype was observed at least ten times. This chain joins TRBV30 and TRBJ2-7; 7 bases match TRBD1. The CDR3 has 13 amino acids. The ends lost 0 bases at V and 6 bases at J; junction bases unmatched: 5. In germline, CDR1 is GTSNPN, CDR2 SVGIG (reference sequence). The CDR3 loop is CAWSVSRGREQYF. For the CDR3, the DNA is TGTGCCTGGAGTGTATCGAGGGGGCGCGAGCAGTACTTC.

This clonotype has only one observation. This chain uses TRBV14 with TRBJ1-4; 7 bases match TRBD1. Germline V gene lookup returns CDR1 SGHDN and CDR2 FVKESK. The CDR3 covers 18 residues. Losses at the gene ends were 1 base for V and 8 bases for J; bases not matched to a gene: 16. CDR3 coding DNA: TGTGCCAGCAGCCAAGGTGAATACAGGGGCCCGAGGAGAGAAAAACTGTTTTTT. Its protein product is CASSQGEYRGPRREKLFF.

In regard to this clonotype: The junction does not match germline at one end; this may be a read error. This sequence joins TRBV11-1 and TRBJ2-7, with TRBD2 identical over 11 bases. This CDR3 is 14 amino acids long. The germline CDR1 and CDR2 sequences are SGHAT and FQDESV (reference sequence). Here the CDR3 reads CTSSWTSGSYEQYF. The CDR3 bases are TGTACCAGCAGCTGGACTAGCGGGTCCTACGAGCAGTACTTC.

The chain has TRBV19 and TRBJ2-2; tentatively, D is TRBD1 (6 bases). The CDR3 contains 15 residues. V shed 5 bases and J shed 0 bases, with 10 bases lying between them. Germline V gene lookup returns CDR1 LNHDA and CDR2 SQIVND (reference sequence). The CDR3 region has the DNA TGTGCCAGTAGTCACGGGACATCGAACACCGGGGAGCTGTTTTTT. Its protein product is CASSHGTSNTGELFF.

This clonotype was counted ten times or more. The chain links TRBV20-1 to TRBJ2-1; the D gene is possibly TRBD2 (6 bases). V was trimmed by 0 bases and J by 8 bases, leaving 14 bases between them. The CDR3 is 14 residues long. The V gene's germline CDR1 is DFQATT and CDR2 SNEGSKA (reference sequence). The CDR3 here is CSARELGAGHEQFF. CDR3 nucleotide sequence: TGCAGTGCTAGAGAGTTAGGGGCGGGACATGAGCAGTTCTTC.

Turning to this clonotype: A much bigger clone sits one base away, suggesting this may be a read error. The rearrangement uses TRBV3-1 and TRBJ2-1, with TRBD2 as a possible D gene (5 bases). Germline V gene data show CDR1 as LGHDT and CDR2 as YNNKEL (reference sequence). The CDR3 runs 14 residues. Trimming stripped 10 bases from V and 3 bases from J, with 16 bases between. CDR3 region: CAIITRSDYNEQFF. The CDR3 DNA follows: TGTGCCATCATAACTAGGTCTGACTACAATGAGCAGTTCTTC.

The chain carries TRBV6-4 and TRBJ1-1; D call uncertain. The CDR3 totals 14 residues. The ends were cut back, 6 bases at V and 0 bases at J, with 11 bases in the middle. Germline V gives CDR1 MRHNA, CDR2 SNTAGT. CDR3 nucleotide sequence: TGTGCCAGCAGACCCGAACCTATGAACACTGAAGCTTTCTTT. It yields the protein CASRPEPMNTEAFF.

This clonotype was seen a handful of times. V and J are TRBV6-1 and TRBJ2-2; D call uncertain. Per the germline V gene, CDR1 is MNHNS and CDR2 is SASEGT. The CDR3 spans 12 residues. CDR3 nucleotide sequence: TGTGGGCTACGCTCCTTCGGCGGGGAGCTGTTTTTT. Translated: CGLRSFGGELFF.

This clonotype was seen at least ten times. The chain joins TRBV7-9 to TRBJ2-5, with a tentative D call TRBD1 (5 bases). Germline loops: CDR1 SEHNR, CDR2 FQNEAQ (reference sequence). The CDR3 totals 12 residues. The germline V and J ends were trimmed by 8 bases and 5 bases, with 12 bases remaining between them. CDR3 sequence (DNA): TGTGCCAGCTGTATCCAGGGTGAGACCCAGTACTTC. Its translation: CASCIQGETQYF.